One and the same sample provided the 6 T cell receptor beta chains below, sequenced in a study of shared clonotypes between healthy human individuals. The repertoire was sequenced with immunoSEQ multiplex PCR; TCRdb's copy has only in-frame clones and lacks some. The sample yields some 2 million clones, about 95% seen once. CD8 cells classed as naive were CD45RO-negative and positively selected for CCR7, excluding terminally differentiated effector memory CD45RA+ cells. Sequenced material: naive CD8+ T cells sorted from blood. The receptor source for this set is a man aged 18-30 years in good health.

A single count supports this clone. This rearrangement joins TRBV7-9 to TRBJ2-1, with a possible D match to TRBD1 (6 bases). Germline CDR1 and CDR2: SEHNR and FQNEAQ (reference sequence). CDR3 length equals 14 residues. V shed 2 bases and J shed 9 bases, with 14 bases lying between them. The CDR3 DNA reads TGTGCCAGCAGCTTACAGGGGAAAGAGGTTGAGCAGTTCTTC. The encoded protein is CASSLQGKEVEQFF.

This clone is a singleton in its sample. The chain has TRBV5-1 and TRBJ1-1; D gene ambiguous. Germline CDR1 and CDR2: SGHRS and YFSETQ. This CDR3 contains 18 residues. The V end lost 4 bases, the J end lost 0 bases, and 22 bases lay between the germline ends. The CDR3 protein is CASSPGPPLTGMNTEAFF. The CDR3 DNA sequence: TGCGCCAGCAGCCCCGGACCCCCGCTCACGGGGATGAACACTGAAGCTTTCTTT.

The V and J genes are TRBV4-3 and TRBJ2-5; 14 nucleotides align to TRBD2. Unmatched junction bases numbered 10, after V lost 0 bases and J lost 7 bases. The CDR3 length is 18 residues. Germline CDR1 and CDR2: LGHNA and YSLEER. This CDR3 is CASSQESGTSGRKGTQYF. In nucleotides, the CDR3 is TGCGCCAGCAGCCAAGAGTCTGGGACTAGCGGGAGAAAGGGGACCCAGTACTTC.

In its sample, this clone was seen once. This CDR3 is also generated by other DNA sequences in the sample. This chain connects TRBV7-2 to TRBJ1-2, with D uncertain. The germline gives CDR1 SGHTA, CDR2 FQGNSA. This CDR3 comprises 12 residues. The V end was cut by 1 base, the J end by 2 bases, with 2 bases between. The chain's CDR3 is CASSLDNYGYTF. The CDR3 nucleotides are TGTGCCAGCAGCTTAGACAACTATGGCTACACCTTC.

In its sample, this clone was seen once. The rearrangement joins TRBV10-1 to TRBJ1-3, with a possible D match to TRBD1 (6 bases). CDR1 is WNHNN, CDR2 SYGVQD, per germline (reference sequence). This CDR3 is 16 amino acids long. V lost 4 bases, J lost 5 bases, and 18 bases lay in between. The CDR3: CASSGGDNSTRNTIYF. The CDR3 DNA is TGCGCCAGCAGTGGAGGGGACAATTCTACTAGAAACACCATATATTTT.

J is TRBJ2-1 and V is TRBV6-6; no definite D call. The germline V gene encodes CDR1 MNHNY and CDR2 SVGAGI (reference sequence). The CDR3 loop spans 14 amino acids. V shed 7 bases and J shed 0 bases, with 10 bases lying between them. Written as DNA, the CDR3 is TGTGCCAGCACTCACTCGAGCTCCTACAATGAGCAGTTCTTC. Encoded protein: CASTHSSSYNEQFF.